The TCR beta chain under discussion was sequenced for a study of tissue T cells after allogeneic stem cell transplantation. Study findings and constraints: Anatomically similar tissues had similar TCR repertoires within each patient. Across patients, clones rarely overlapped, yet motif clusters were shared tissue-specifically.

This CDR3 contains 15 residues. The J segment lost 4 bases and the V segment lost 6 bases, leaving 11 bases of the junction unmatched. CDR1 MNHEY and CDR2 SVGAGI come from the germline V gene. Libraries were prepared by immunoSEQ multiplex PCR; TCRdb keeps only in-frame clonotypes and omits some of them. The data show about 6,000 clones, 75% to 85% seen once. With respect to this clone: The antigen is unknown.

The origin of this receptor is a man aged 40 to 75 who later had graft-versus-host disease after an allogeneic stem cell transplant. This specimen consisted of blood, obtained before transplantation. The J gene is TRBJ2-7, the V gene TRBV6-5, with 8 bases that match TRBD2. The CDR3 DNA reads TGTGCCAGCAGGGGGCGGGGGGCTGGTGGGTACGAGCAGTACTTC. Residues: CASRGRGAGGYEQYF.